Sequencing of this TCR beta chain was carried out in a study of identical twins. Study-wide points: Out-of-frame alpha sequences that twins shared showed excess low generation probability. A lower insertion count was a feature of abundant cord blood beta clonotypes, with no such feature in memory repertoires. Researchers reported weaker excess twin sharing in beta out-of-frame sequences.

MiXCR, applied by TCRdb to the 5' RACE reads, yields one record per CDR3 protein. The data show about 530,000 distinct CDR3 sequences, approximately 16% seen once. Concerning this clonotype: The antigen is not known.

This CDR3 region has 16 residues. The J segment lost 5 bases and the V segment lost 5 bases, leaving 9 bases of the junction unmatched. Germline CDR1 reads SEHNR; CDR2 reads FQNEAQ (reference sequence). These sequences were also reported in another study, on yellow fever vaccine responses in identical twins. That publication notes: Among the twins, the vaccine T cell response reportedly seemed partly convergent and partly personalized.

The V and J genes are TRBV7-9 and TRBJ2-7; TRBD2 aligns across 13 bases. This receptor was obtained from a woman aged 18-29 years in good health. Specimen: CD4+ T cells sorted from blood. The CDR3 DNA is TGTGCCAGCAGCCCCAGACTAGCGGGAGGTTTAAACGAGCAGTACTTC. This encodes CASSPRLAGGLNEQYF. The variable domain in full, with the rest retrieved from reference TRBV7-9 and TRBJ2-7, is DTGVSQNPRHKITKRGQNVTFRCDPISEHNRLYWYRQTLGQGPEFLTYFQNEAQLEKSRLLSDRFSAERPKGSFSTLEIQRTEQGDSAMYLCASSPRLAGGLNEQYFGPGTRLTVT.